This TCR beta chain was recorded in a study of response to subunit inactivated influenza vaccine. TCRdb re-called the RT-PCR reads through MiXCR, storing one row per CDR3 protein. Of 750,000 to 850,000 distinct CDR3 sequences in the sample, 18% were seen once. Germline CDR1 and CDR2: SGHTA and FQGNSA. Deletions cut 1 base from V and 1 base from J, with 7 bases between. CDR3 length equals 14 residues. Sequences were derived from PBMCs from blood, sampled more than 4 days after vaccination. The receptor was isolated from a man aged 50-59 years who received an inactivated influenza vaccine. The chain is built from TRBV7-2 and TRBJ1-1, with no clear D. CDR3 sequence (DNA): TGTGCCAGCAGCTTAGAGCCGGGGAACACTGAAGCTTTCTTT. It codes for CASSLEPGNTEAFF.